Each of the 22 T cell receptor beta chains below was sequenced from the same sample in a study of blood T cell repertoires in COVID-19. Profiling relied on immunoSEQ multiplex PCR, and the TCRdb table lists in-frame clones only, not all of them. The sample holds 52,000 or so clones, around 86% seen once. The sequencing sample was made of peripheral blood. The source is a human donor in a cohort sampled during active COVID-19.

The chain employs TRBV12-3 or TRBV12-4 and TRBJ1-2; TRBD1 matches 10 bases. The CDR3 is 13 residues long. V lost 7 bases and J lost 8; bases outside the gene matches: 7. CDR3 nucleotide sequence: TGTGCCAGCACTGAGACAGGGGGCCGAGGCTACACCTTC. It yields the protein CASTETGGRGYTF.

This chain links TRBV4-2 with TRBJ2-1; TRBD2 agrees at 9 bases. With 4 bases clipped from V and 6 bases from J, the junction kept 13 bases outside the gene matches. Germline CDR1 LGHNA, CDR2 YNFKEQ. This CDR3 is built from 17 residues. Written as DNA, the CDR3 is TGTGCCAGCAGCCGACAACTGGGAGCGGGAGGTGGCAATGAGCAGTTCTTC. Its translation: CASSRQLGAGGGNEQFF.

The chain has TRBV6-2 or TRBV6-3 and TRBJ2-7, with a possible D match to TRBD1 (7 bases). The CDR3 extends over 14 amino acids. Trimming pared 2 bases from V and 3 bases from J, leaving 11 bases between. Germline CDR1 and CDR2: MNHEY and SVGEGT. The CDR3 region has the DNA TGTGCCAGCAGTTACGCGGGACAGTACTACGAGCAGTACTTC. It yields the protein CASSYAGQYYEQYF.

The chain uses TRBV5-1 and TRBJ1-2, with 7 bases identical to TRBD1. The V gene's germline CDR1 is SGHRS and CDR2 YFSETQ. The V gene end was trimmed by 4 bases and the J gene end by 6 bases; junction bases not matched to a gene: 15. The CDR3 has 16 amino acids. The CDR3 protein is CASSDTGALSTHGYTF. CDR3 in DNA: TGCGCCAGCAGCGACACAGGGGCCCTCTCTACTCATGGCTACACCTTC. The full variable domain, rest sourced from reference TRBV5-1 and TRBJ1-2, is KAGVTQTPRYLIKTRGQQVTLSCSPISGHRSVSWYQQTPGQGLQFLFEYFSETQRNKGNFPGRFSGRQFSNSRSEMNVSTLELGDSALYLCASSDTGALSTHGYTFGSGTRLTVV.

The rearrangement uses TRBV14 and TRBJ2-6; D is possibly TRBD2 (5 bases). Germline V gene sequence: CDR1 SGHDN, CDR2 FVKESK. Trimming stripped 3 bases from V and 1 base from J, with 7 bases between. This CDR3 spans 15 amino acids. This chain's CDR3 is CASSHGGSGANVLTF. The CDR3 nucleotides are TGTGCCAGCAGCCACGGAGGTTCTGGGGCCAACGTCCTGACTTTC.

The genes are TRBV7-9 and TRBJ1-1; D may be TRBD1 (5 bases). Germline loops: CDR1 SEHNR, CDR2 FQNEAQ (reference sequence). Trimming left V 0 bases short and J 4 bases short, with 12 bases between. CDR3 size: 15 residues. The chain's CDR3 is CASSLAQGMGTEAFF. In DNA form, the CDR3 reads TGTGCCAGCAGCTTAGCCCAGGGTATGGGCACTGAAGCTTTCTTT. Drawing the rest from reference TRBV7-9 and TRBJ1-1, the complete variable domain is DTGVSQNPRHKITKRGQNVTFRCDPISEHNRLYWYRQTLGQGPEFLTYFQNEAQLEKSRLLSDRFSAERPKGSFSTLEIQRTEQGDSAMYLCASSLAQGMGTEAFFGQGTRLTVV.

The genes are TRBV5-1 and TRBJ1-4; D is perhaps TRBD1 (6 bases). With 4 bases removed from V and 5 bases from J, the gap between germline ends came to 18 bases. Germline-derived CDR1 and CDR2 are SGHRS and YFSETQ. This CDR3 comprises 16 residues. The DNA for the CDR3 is TGCGCCAGCAGCCCATTAACTGGACAGATCAATGAAAAACTGTTTTTT. This encodes CASSPLTGQINEKLFF.

This clone has only a few counts. The V and J genes are TRBV3-1 (or the pseudogene TRBV3-2) and TRBJ2-7, with D perhaps matching TRBD2 (5 bases). Germline V gene sequence: CDR1 LGHDT, CDR2 YNNKEL (reference sequence). The CDR3 covers 15 residues. V lost 4 bases and J lost 7, with 20 bases in between. CDR3 amino acids: CASSLNHVVRGEQYF. The CDR3 region has the DNA TGTGCCAGCAGCCTAAACCACGTCGTTCGGGGTGAGCAGTACTTC.

Here the CDR3 DNA reads TGTGCCAGCAGCTCACTAGCGGGGGGACGGAATGAGCAGTTCTTC. Residues: CASSSLAGGRNEQFF. V and J are TRBV5-4 and TRBJ2-1; 12 bases agree with TRBD2. V was clipped by 3 bases and J by 7 bases; unmatched bases: 5. The CDR3 runs 15 residues. Germline V gives CDR1 SGHNT, CDR2 YYREEE (reference sequence).

The gene calls are TRBV29-1 and TRBJ2-1; 13 bases fit TRBD2. Trimming cost V 6 bases and J 6 bases; bases outside gene matches: 5. CDR3 length equals 14 residues. CDR1 and CDR2 (germline): SQVTM, ANQGSEA. The CDR3 reads CSVKGLAGTNEQFF. CDR3 nucleotide sequence: TGCAGCGTGAAGGGACTAGCGGGAACCAATGAGCAGTTCTTC.

V is TRBV11-1 and J is TRBJ2-7; D is ambiguous. V was clipped by 0 bases and J by 0 bases, with 9 bases between them. The CDR3 consists of 15 residues. Germline V CDR1 and CDR2: SGHAT, FQDESV (reference sequence). CDR3 nucleotides: TGTGCCAGCAGCTTAGCCCTCACCAGCTCCTACGAGCAGTACTTC. Translated, it gives CASSLALTSSYEQYF.

This rearrangement joins TRBV19 to TRBJ1-6; D might be TRBD1 (5 bases). The ends were cut back, 6 bases at V and 7 bases at J, with 16 bases in the middle. This CDR3 contains 15 residues. In germline, CDR1 is LNHDA, CDR2 SQIVND (reference sequence). The CDR3 protein is CASRHGTLRNSPLHF. In nucleotides, the CDR3 is TGTGCCAGTAGACACGGGACTCTCAGAAATTCACCCCTCCACTTT.

The chain is built from TRBV6-5 and TRBJ1-5; tentatively, D is TRBD1 (5 bases). V gave up 4 bases and J gave up 2 bases, with 12 bases separating them. There are 15 residues in the CDR3. CDR1 MNHEY and CDR2 SVGAGI come from the germline V gene. The CDR3 sequence is CASSSLPGGNQPQHF. CDR3 sequence (DNA): TGTGCCAGCAGTTCCCTCCCGGGGGGCAATCAGCCCCAGCATTTT.

The chain has TRBV24-1 and TRBJ2-5; 7 nucleotides line up with TRBD1. Germline V gene lookup returns CDR1 KGHDR and CDR2 SFDVKD. The ends lost 6 bases at V and 2 bases at J; junction bases unmatched: 8. The CDR3 runs to 15 residues. The CDR3 spells CATSKTGSGQETQYF. The CDR3 bases are TGTGCCACCAGTAAGACAGGGTCCGGACAAGAGACCCAGTACTTC.

This chain uses TRBV28 with TRBJ2-1; 10 positions agree with TRBD2. V shed 5 bases and J 7 bases; nucleotides not matched to a gene: 8. CDR1 is MDHEN, CDR2 SYDVKM, per germline. There are 15 residues in the CDR3. The CDR3 sequence: CASSRASGSINEQFF. The CDR3 DNA sequence: TGTGCCAGCAGTAGGGCTAGCGGGAGTATAAATGAGCAGTTCTTC.

The CDR3 sequence: CASSSDRGLVGTQPQHF. The CDR3, as DNA: TGTGCCAGCAGCTCGGACAGGGGGCTCGTTGGGACTCAGCCCCAGCATTTT. V is TRBV7-9 and J is TRBJ1-5, with 11 positions matching TRBD1. Trimming removed 4 bases from V and 6 bases from J; junction bases left unmatched: 11. This CDR3 has 17 residues. CDR1 is SEHNR, CDR2 FQNEAQ, per germline (reference sequence).

The chain couples TRBV6-1 to TRBJ1-3, with D possibly matching TRBD1 (5 bases). Germline lookup yields CDR1 MNHNS and CDR2 SASEGT. The CDR3 contains 17 residues. Trimming pared 0 bases from V and 4 bases from J, leaving 16 bases between. CDR3 bases: TGTGCCAGCAGTGAAGCGCGGGGGGGAGACGGAGGAAACACCATATATTTT. Translated: CASSEARGGDGGNTIYF.

The chain links TRBV7-9 to TRBJ1-1, with 7 bases fitting TRBD1. Germline V gene lookup returns CDR1 SEHNR and CDR2 FQNEAQ (reference sequence). V lost 5 bases and J lost 0; bases outside the gene matches: 9. The CDR3 runs 16 residues. The CDR3: CASSVYRGLMNTEAFF. DNA of the CDR3: TGTGCCAGCAGCGTCTACAGGGGACTGATGAACACTGAAGCTTTCTTT.

This clone was seen more than once but under ten times. The V call is TRBV4-2, the J call TRBJ2-3, with 8 bases that match TRBD1. From germline, CDR1 is LGHNA and CDR2 YNFKEQ. After removal of 0 bases from V and 4 bases from J, the junction contained 12 bases not matched to a gene. This CDR3 region has 18 residues. Here the CDR3 DNA reads TGTGCCAGCAGCCAAGATACTTTCCCGGACAGGGCCGCAGATACGCAGTATTTT. It is translated as CASSQDTFPDRAADTQYF.

The chain links TRBV7-9 to TRBJ1-3; D perhaps matches TRBD1 (6 bases). This CDR3 region has 15 residues. Germline-derived CDR1 and CDR2 are SEHNR and FQNEAQ (reference sequence). V lost 4 bases, J lost 1 base, and 11 bases lay in between. CDR3 bases: TGTGCCAGCAGCTCCAGGGGCTGGTCTGGAAACACCATATATTTT. Residues: CASSSRGWSGNTIYF.

The chain recombines TRBV6-5 with TRBJ2-1; 7 nucleotides match TRBD2. The CDR3 is 12 amino acids. After removal of 10 bases from V and 1 base from J, the junction contained 1 base not matched to a gene. CDR1 MNHEY and CDR2 SVGAGI come from the germline V gene. The CDR3 sequence: CATGGSYNEQFF. The CDR3 bases are TGTGCCACCGGGGGGTCCTACAATGAGCAGTTCTTC.

This chain uses TRBV19 with TRBJ2-5, with a possible D match to TRBD2 (6 bases). V lost 8 bases, J lost 1 base, and 17 bases lay in between. From germline, CDR1 is LNHDA and CDR2 SQIVND (reference sequence). The CDR3 contains 15 residues. In DNA, the CDR3 is TGTGCCAGTCAGCTGTTGGGGGGTGGCCAAGAGACCCAGTACTTC. This gives the protein CASQLLGGGQETQYF.